The 31 T cell receptor beta chains below were found in one sample sequenced in a study of shared clonotypes between healthy human individuals (dated by TCRdb to 2018 to 2021). Library preparation used the immunoSEQ multiplex PCR assay. In TCRdb, the immuneACCESS table is reduced to in-frame sequences with V and J assigned. These tables do not hold every clone; where another copy was compared, an unresolved V gene accounts for under half, and the others remain unexplained. The sample data list about 1 million clones, and more than 60% of these were observed just once. Of the sample, approximately 1.5% falls within the top ten clones. Sequencing was carried out using memory CD4+ T cells sorted from blood. Read against the paper, the sample's cell subset or site label means: CD45RA-negative fraction. All receptors derive from a man between 18 and 29 years old in good health.

The chain links TRBV30 to TRBJ1-5; TRBD1 might be the D (5 bases). Germline V gene lookup returns CDR1 GTSNPN and CDR2 SVGIG (reference sequence). CDR3 length equals 19 residues. Trimming removed 0 bases from V and 2 bases from J, with 23 bases in between. Written as DNA, the CDR3 is TGTGCCTGGAGTGTATCCCGAACCGTCCAGGGTGTCGGCAATCAGCCCCAGCATTTT. Translation gives CAWSVSRTVQGVGNQPQHF. Filled out from reference TRBV30 and TRBJ1-5, the complete variable domain reads SQTIHQWPATLVQPVGSPLSLECTVEGTSNPNLYWYRQAAGRGLQLLFYSVGIGQISSEVPQNLSASRPQDRQFILSSKKLLLSDSGFYLCAWSVSRTVQGVGNQPQHFGDGTRLSIL.

This clone was picked up a small number of times. The chain uses TRBV6-1 and TRBJ2-1; TRBD1 is a possible D gene (6 bases). The CDR3 extends over 16 amino acids. Trimming cost V 0 bases and J 2 bases, with 11 bases left between them. The V gene's germline CDR1 is MNHNS and CDR2 SASEGT. DNA for the CDR3: TGTGCCAGCAGTGAAGCATTCCAGGGGCCCTACAATGAGCAGTTCTTC. This codes for CASSEAFQGPYNEQFF.

V and J are TRBV28 and TRBJ1-5; a possible D gene is TRBD1 (6 bases). The CDR3 length is 14 residues. V lost 3 bases and J lost 4, with 10 bases in between. The germline gives CDR1 MDHEN, CDR2 SYDVKM. DNA for the CDR3: TGTGCCAGCAGTTTGACAGGACATAATCAGCCCCAGCATTTT. Its translation: CASSLTGHNQPQHF. Full variable domain (rest looked up from reference TRBV28 and TRBJ1-5): DVKVTQSSRYLVKRTGEKVFLECVQDMDHENMFWYRQDPGLGLRLIYFSYDVKMKEKGDIPEGYSVSREKKERFSLILESASTNQTSMYLCASSLTGHNQPQHFGDGTRLSIL.

The rearrangement links TRBV29-1 to TRBJ2-7; D assignment may be TRBD1 or TRBD2 (5 bases each). The CDR3 runs to 13 residues. Germline CDR1 and CDR2: SQVTM and ANQGSEA. The germline V and J ends were trimmed by 6 bases and 2 bases, with 14 bases remaining between them. In DNA, the CDR3 is TGCAGCGTAACCGGGACGATAACCTACGAGCAGTACTTC. This encodes CSVTGTITYEQYF.

J is TRBJ2-7 and V is TRBV11-2; perhaps D is TRBD1 or TRBD2 (5 bases each). Germline CDR1 is SGHAT and CDR2 is FQNNGV. The CDR3 covers 15 residues. V was clipped by 1 base and J by 0 bases, with 10 bases between them. The CDR3 nucleotides are TGTGCCAGCAGCTTAGGGGACCTTAGCTCCTACGAGCAGTACTTC. This codes for CASSLGDLSSYEQYF.

The CDR3 sequence is CASSLAQGGYSYNEQFF. The CDR3 bases are TGTGCCAGCAGCTTAGCGCAGGGCGGGTACTCCTACAATGAGCAGTTCTTC. The gene calls are TRBV7-2 and TRBJ2-1; D may correspond to TRBD1 or TRBD2 (5 bases each). Trimming removed 0 bases at V and 0 bases at J, with 12 bases between. CDR3 length: 17 amino acids. Germline V gene lookup returns CDR1 SGHTA and CDR2 FQGNSA.

This chain uses TRBV27 with TRBJ2-4; 9 bases fit TRBD1. CDR3 length equals 13 residues. V was pared by 4 bases and J by 7 bases, with 2 bases of the junction left unmatched. Germline V lookup: CDR1 MNHEY, CDR2 SMNVEV (reference sequence). The CDR3 here is CASSWDRANIQYF. DNA for the CDR3: TGTGCCAGCAGTTGGGACAGGGCGAACATTCAGTACTTC.

V and J are TRBV5-1 and TRBJ2-1; no reliable D call. V shed 4 bases and J shed 10 bases, with 12 bases lying between them. The CDR3 has 12 amino acids. Germline CDR1 is SGHRS and CDR2 is YFSETQ. CDR3 sequence: CASSRALPEQFF. In DNA form, the CDR3 reads TGCGCCAGCAGCCGCGCCCTTCCCGAGCAGTTCTTC.

This clone is a singleton in its sample. V usage is TRBV25-1 and J usage is TRBJ2-3, with D perhaps matching TRBD1 or TRBD2 (5 bases each). CDR3 length: 15 amino acids. Between the trimmed V and J ends, which lost 4 bases and 3 bases, there was a span of 14 bases. Germline V lookup: CDR1 MGHDK, CDR2 SYGVNS. This chain's CDR3 is CASSAIQGVTDTQYF. The CDR3 DNA sequence: TGTGCCAGCAGTGCTATCCAGGGAGTAACAGATACGCAGTATTTT.

The chain is built from TRBV6-5 and TRBJ1-2; tentatively, D is TRBD1 (5 bases). V dropped 6 bases and J dropped 10 bases, with 18 bases sitting between them. The V gene's germline CDR1 is MNHEY and CDR2 SVGAGI. CDR3 size: 13 residues. The CDR3 DNA sequence: TGTGCCAGCAGAGCCGGGACTGGAACCTTCTACACCTTC. This encodes CASRAGTGTFYTF.

This clone was counted between two and nine times. The chain has TRBV7-2 and TRBJ2-7; 12 bases are shared with TRBD2. The germline V gene has CDR1 SGHTA and CDR2 FQGNSA. The trim removed 2 bases at V and 5 bases at J, leaving 4 bases unmatched. The CDR3 extends over 15 amino acids. In DNA form, the CDR3 reads TGTGCCAGCAGCTTACGGACTAGCGGGACCCACGAGCAGTACTTC. This translates into CASSLRTSGTHEQYF. Full variable domain (missing parts from reference TRBV7-2 and TRBJ2-7): GAGVSQSPSNKVTEKGKDVELRCDPISGHTALYWYRQSLGQGLEFLIYFQGNSAPDKSGLPSDRFSAERTGGSVSTLTIQRTQQEDSAVYLCASSLRTSGTHEQYFGPGTRLTVT.

The chain links TRBV30 to TRBJ1-4; 9 bases are a match to TRBD1. Germline V gene sequence: CDR1 GTSNPN, CDR2 SVGIG (reference sequence). This CDR3 spans 14 amino acids. J gave up 11 bases and V 1 base, and 8 bases lay outside the gene matches. The CDR3: CAWSAGQGREKLFF. The CDR3 bases are TGTGCCTGGAGTGCCGGACAGGGGAGAGAGAAACTGTTTTTT.

This clone showed up just a few times. The V gene is TRBV12-1, the J gene TRBJ2-7. TRBV12-1 is deemed a pseudogene. The CDR3 sequence is 15 residues long. CDR3 sequence reads: CASSSKDGPRDEQYF. DNA for the CDR3: TGTGCCAGCAGCTCTAAGGACGGACCTAGGGACGAGCAGTACTTC.

V is TRBV6-1 and J is TRBJ1-2, with D tentatively TRBD1 (5 bases). The germline V gene encodes CDR1 MNHNS and CDR2 SASEGT. The CDR3 loop spans 13 amino acids. Between the trimmed V and J ends, which lost 7 bases and 2 bases, there was a span of 11 bases. The CDR3, as DNA: TGTGCCAGCAAGACGGGGACCAACTATGGCTACACCTTC. Its protein is CASKTGTNYGYTF.

This chain uses TRBV29-1 with TRBJ2-1; D possibly uses TRBD1 or TRBD2 (6 bases each). Germline V lookup: CDR1 SQVTM, CDR2 ANQGSEA. V was shortened by 5 bases and J by 0 bases, with 20 bases between the two germline ends. The CDR3 extends over 17 amino acids. The CDR3 protein is CSVNGWGRDLSYNEQFF. CDR3 sequence (DNA): TGCAGCGTTAACGGATGGGGGCGGGACCTCTCCTACAATGAGCAGTTCTTC.

This chain links TRBV19 with TRBJ2-7; 7 nucleotides agree with TRBD2. This CDR3 spans 13 amino acids. The germline V gene encodes CDR1 LNHDA and CDR2 SQIVND (reference sequence). Trimming at V came to 4 bases and at J to 5 bases, leaving 5 bases not matched to a gene. CDR3 nucleotide sequence: TGTGCCAGTAGTACCATTCGGGGGGACGAGCAGTACTTC. Its protein is CASSTIRGDEQYF.

With regard to this clone: This may come from a read error, since a much larger clone is one base off. The genes are TRBV7-2 and TRBJ2-7; D possibly corresponds to TRBD1 (6 bases). This CDR3 comprises 13 residues. Germline assignment: CDR1 SGHTA and CDR2 FQGNSA. V was clipped by 5 bases and J by 0 bases, with 8 bases between them. DNA for the CDR3: TGTGCCAGCAGCCGGGACACCTCCTACGAGCAGTACTTC. It yields the protein CASSRDTSYEQYF.

The chain joins TRBV5-1 to TRBJ2-7, with D possibly being TRBD2 (6 bases). The V end lost 0 bases, the J end lost 6 bases, and 16 bases lay between the germline ends. The CDR3 extends over 15 amino acids. CDR1 is SGHRS, CDR2 YFSETQ, per germline. CDR3 residues: CASSLAQVGAGEQYF. The CDR3 DNA follows: TGCGCCAGCAGCTTGGCCCAGGTCGGAGCGGGCGAGCAGTACTTC.

DNA of the CDR3: TGTGCCAGCAGCTCCAGACCGGGACAGTCTAACTATGGCTACACCTTC. Its protein product is CASSSRPGQSNYGYTF. The chain joins TRBV5-4 to TRBJ1-2, with 7 bases that match TRBD1. The CDR3 covers 16 residues. Germline V lookup: CDR1 SGHNT, CDR2 YYREEE (reference sequence). With V trimmed by 3 bases and J by 0 bases, 8 bases remained unmatched. The full variable domain, rest sourced from reference TRBV5-4 and TRBJ1-2, is ETGVTQSPTHLIKTRGQQVTLRCSSQSGHNTVSWYQQALGQGPQFIFQYYREEENGRGNFPPRFSGLQFPNYSSELNVNALELDDSALYLCASSSRPGQSNYGYTFGSGTRLTVV.

The gene calls are TRBV30 and TRBJ2-2, with D possibly matching TRBD1 (5 bases). Between the trimmed V and J ends, which lost 5 bases and 6 bases, there was a span of 10 bases. Germline V gives CDR1 GTSNPN, CDR2 SVGIG (reference sequence). This CDR3 contains 12 residues. The CDR3, as DNA: TGTGCCTGGGGACATTCACCCGGGGAGCTGTTTTTT. Amino acids: CAWGHSPGELFF.

The V gene is TRBV2, the J gene TRBJ2-7, with D possibly matching TRBD2 (7 bases). This CDR3 spans 15 amino acids. The germline gives CDR1 SNHLY, CDR2 FYNNEI. Trimming removed 5 bases from V and 4 bases from J, with 18 bases in between. CDR3: CASSSETRGLYEQYF. In DNA, the CDR3 is TGTGCCAGCAGTTCCGAGACGCGGGGGCTTTACGAGCAGTACTTC.

As DNA, the CDR3 is TGTGCCAGCAGCTTAGGGCAGGGAGCTGGAGATACGCAGTATTTT. Translated: CASSLGQGAGDTQYF. The chain couples TRBV5-4 to TRBJ2-3, with D perhaps being TRBD1 or TRBD2 (5 bases each). Germline CDR1 reads SGHNT; CDR2 reads YYREEE (reference sequence). This CDR3 has 15 residues. Trimming removed 2 bases from V and 5 bases from J, with 15 bases in between.

This clone was seen a few times. Other DNA sequences in this specimen translate into the identical CDR3. The V call is TRBV5-6, the J call TRBJ1-3, with D possibly TRBD1 on 5 matching bases. The V end was cut by 1 base, the J end by 2 bases, with 7 bases between. The CDR3 runs 14 residues. CDR1 SGHDT and CDR2 YYEEEE come from the germline V gene. CDR3 sequence: CASSLRGPGNTIYF. The DNA for the CDR3 is TGTGCCAGCAGCTTGAGGGGCCCTGGAAACACCATATATTTT.

The chain has TRBV28 and TRBJ1-6, with 9 bases identical to TRBD1. J was trimmed by 10 bases and V by 7 bases; bases with no gene match: 8. Germline V gene data show CDR1 as MDHEN and CDR2 as SYDVKM. The CDR3 runs to 14 residues. CDR3 nucleotide sequence: TGTGCCAGCACCACAGGGGGCCTGGGGTCACCCCTCCACTTT. Translating gives CASTTGGLGSPLHF.

CDR3 protein: CASSGFREKLFF. In DNA, the CDR3 is TGTGCCAGCAGTGGATTCCGCGAAAAACTGTTTTTT. The chain carries TRBV25-1 and TRBJ1-4; D not certain. The CDR3 has 12 residues. Germline-derived CDR1 and CDR2 are MGHDK and SYGVNS. Trimming left V 4 bases short and J 8 bases short, with 8 bases between.

This sequence joins TRBV6-5 and TRBJ2-7; a weak D match, TRBD2 (6 bases). The CDR3 is made up of 16 amino acids. The germline gives CDR1 MNHEY, CDR2 SVGAGI. V was cut by 2 bases and J by 0 bases, with 14 bases left in between. Here the CDR3 DNA reads TGTGCCAGCAGTTACGATCTAGCGAAAGACTCCTACGAGCAGTACTTC. It codes for CASSYDLAKDSYEQYF.

This clone appeared a few times. This rearrangement joins TRBV28 to TRBJ2-7; D is ambiguous. The CDR3 has 14 residues. V lost 5 bases to trimming and J lost 4 bases, with 15 bases between them. CDR1 is MDHEN, CDR2 SYDVKM, per germline. The CDR3 sequence: CASSPQDRYYEQYF. DNA of the CDR3: TGTGCCAGCAGTCCCCAGGACCGATATTACGAGCAGTACTTC.

The V gene is TRBV18, the J gene TRBJ1-2, with 7 bases aligning to TRBD1. The CDR3 consists of 16 residues. The V and J ends lost 5 bases and 4 bases, in that order; junction bases with no gene match: 13. Germline lookup yields CDR1 KGHSH and CDR2 LQKENI. The CDR3 region is CASSYADRVGGYGYTF. Here the CDR3 DNA reads TGTGCCAGCTCATACGCAGACAGGGTCGGGGGCTATGGCTACACCTTC.

The chain carries TRBV28 and TRBJ1-3; 9 bases map to TRBD1. Germline V gene lookup returns CDR1 MDHEN and CDR2 SYDVKM. V was clipped by 3 bases and J by 4 bases; unmatched bases: 4. This CDR3 contains 15 residues. The CDR3 nucleotides are TGTGCCAGCAGTTTCAACAGGGGGCCAGGAAACACCATATATTTT. Translating gives CASSFNRGPGNTIYF.

This sequence joins TRBV5-4 and TRBJ1-6; D is possibly TRBD1 (6 bases). This CDR3 comprises 13 residues. Looked up from germline, CDR1 is SGHNT and CDR2 is YYREEE (reference sequence). V was cut by 4 bases and J by 8 bases, with 10 bases left in between. The CDR3 sequence: CASSLDSYSPLHF. The CDR3 nucleotides read TGTGCCAGCAGCCTGGACAGCTATTCACCCCTCCACTTT.

The chain carries TRBV6-5 and TRBJ2-3; TRBD2 agrees at 10 bases. This CDR3 is built from 16 residues. Per germline, CDR1 MNHEY and CDR2 SVGAGI. Germline trimming cut 4 bases from V and 4 bases from J; bases unmatched to any gene: 8. CDR3 nucleotides: TGTGCCAGCAGTTTCTCAAACCTAGCGGGAGCAGATACGCAGTATTTT. Translation gives CASSFSNLAGADTQYF.